The rows below give T cell receptor beta chains drawn from one sample of a study of resident and recirculating memory T cells in vitiligo. TCRdb's table, derived via immunoSEQ multiplex PCR, lists solely in-frame clones and lacks some. The profile covers 75,000 to 85,000 clones, with 92% appearing a single time and 5% taken by the ten largest. The sample comprised blood. These receptors were collected from a male donor with vitiligo. Each CDR3 is given with its conserved first and last residue. D genes are given only for firm matches. Not all rows give a size; the values are once, few, many and, for expanded clones, a class.

>NA|TRBJ1-1|TRBV27|once
CASSSTNTEAFF
TGTGCCAGCAGTTCGACTAACACTGAAGCTTTCTTT
>NA|TRBJ2-7|TRBV11-3|NA
CASSLSARPYEQYF
TGTGCCAGCAGCTTATCTGCGCGGCCCTACGAGCAGTACTTC
>NA|TRBJ2-1|TRBV5-1|NA
CASSFGDNEQFF
TGCGCCAGCAGCTTCGGGGACAATGAGCAGTTCTTC
>NA|TRBJ2-7|TRBV5-6|NA
CASSLRGGDEQYF
TGTGCCAGCAGCTTGAGGGGCGGGGACGAGCAGTACTTC
>NA|TRBJ1-6|TRBV2|NA
CASSRDINNSPLHF
TGTGCCAGCAGCCGGGACATAAATAATTCACCCCTCCACTTT
>TRBD1|TRBJ2-1|TRBV30|once
CAWSQEQGRIVAYNEQFF
TGTGCCTGGAGCCAAGAACAGGGGCGGATCGTCGCCTACAATGAGCAGTTCTTC
>NA|TRBJ2-3|TRBV28|NA
CASSLTGWGKDTQYF
TGTGCCAGCAGTCTCACAGGGTGGGGTAAAGATACGCAGTATTTT
>TRBD2|TRBJ2-5|TRBV5-1|once
CASSPTAGAGYGETQYF
TGCGCCAGCAGCCCAACTGCGGGAGCGGGTTACGGAGAGACCCAGTACTTC
>NA|TRBJ1-3|TRBV7-9|NA
CASSLAGGSGNTIYF
TGTGCCAGCAGCTTAGCTGGGGGCAGTGGAAACACCATATATTTT
>TRBD1|TRBJ2-1|TRBV7-9|NA
CASSLGGTGALNEQFF
TGTGCCAGCAGCTTAGGAGGGACAGGGGCCCTCAATGAGCAGTTCTTC
>NA|TRBJ2-6|TRBV13|NA
CAGESAGANVLTF
TGTGCCGGCGAGAGCGCGGGGGCCAACGTCCTGACTTTC
>TRBD1|TRBJ2-1|TRBV6-4|NA
CASSDGTGGNEQFF
TGTGCCAGCAGTGACGGGACAGGGGGCAATGAGCAGTTCTTC
>TRBD2|TRBJ2-7|TRBV5-1|NA
CASSTGLAGYEQYF
TGCGCCAGCAGCACGGGACTAGCGGGATACGAGCAGTACTTC
>TRBD1|TRBJ1-2|TRBV5-1|NA
CASSFGQELYGYTF
TGCGCCAGCAGCTTTGGACAGGAGCTGTATGGCTACACCTTC
>TRBD1|TRBJ2-1|TRBV28|few
CASSPYPGTGTYNEQFF
TGTGCCAGCAGTCCGTACCCCGGGACAGGGACTTACAATGAGCAGTTCTTC
>NA|TRBJ2-1|TRBV7-3|NA
CASSSTTYNEQFF
TGTGCCAGCAGCTCAACCACTTACAATGAGCAGTTCTTC
>NA|TRBJ1-3|TRBV18|NA
CASSPPGTRGNTIYF
TGTGCCAGCTCACCCCCGGGGACAAGAGGAAACACCATATATTTT
>NA|TRBJ2-5|TRBV7-9|NA
CASSLVPRETQYF
TGTGCCAGCAGCTTAGTCCCACGGGAGACCCAGTACTTC
>NA|TRBJ2-3|TRBV27|NA
CASSGQVTSAGTDTQYF
TGTGCCAGCAGTGGACAGGTTACCTCGGCGGGGACAGATACGCAGTATTTT
>TRBD2|TRBJ2-2|TRBV7-3|NA
CASSFSLAGVFTGELFF
TGTGCCAGCAGCTTTAGCCTAGCGGGAGTTTTTACCGGGGAGCTGTTTTTT
>TRBD1|TRBJ1-1|TRBV5-4|NA
CASSSTGEYTNTEAFF
TGTGCCAGCAGCTCGACAGGGGAGTATACGAACACTGAAGCTTTCTTT
>NA|TRBJ1-5|TRBV28|NA
CASSSVGGGSNQPQHF
TGTGCCAGCAGTAGTGTTGGGGGAGGGAGCAATCAGCCCCAGCATTTT
>TRBD2|TRBJ2-5|TRBV5-1|NA
CASSLSGTSEETQYF
TGCGCCAGCAGCTTGTCCGGGACTAGCGAAGAGACCCAGTACTTC
>NA|TRBJ2-1|TRBV7-3|few
CASSLTAVPSYNEQFF
TGTGCCAGCAGCTTAACGGCGGTACCCTCCTACAATGAGCAGTTCTTC
>NA|TRBJ2-1|TRBV7-3|NA
CASSITSLPGPEQFF
TGTGCCAGCAGCATAACTAGCCTCCCTGGTCCTGAGCAGTTCTTC
>NA|TRBJ2-7|TRBV2|NA
CASTGGQGYEQYF
TGTGCCAGCACCGGGGGGCAGGGCTACGAGCAGTACTTC
>TRBD1|TRBJ2-7|TRBV5-6|NA
CASSPWTGGEQYF
TGTGCCAGCAGCCCTTGGACAGGGGGCGAGCAGTACTTC
>TRBD2|TRBJ2-7|TRBV29-1|NA
CSVGGAGGSYEQYF
TGCAGCGTCGGTGGGGCGGGAGGATCCTACGAGCAGTACTTC